This TCR beta chain was sequenced for a study of T-cell memory formation after mild COVID-19. As to this clonotype: Its target is unknown.

Study-wide findings and caveats: Prior to infection, memory already included some responding clones, suggesting cross-reactive memory joined. CD4+ contracting clones lay mainly in CM and EM, CD8+ ones in EMRA. Researchers could not confirm that second-wave clones peaking on day 37 targeted SARS-CoV-2.

TCRdb ran MiXCR on the 5' RACE reads and lists one entry per CDR3 protein. The repertoire holds approximately 490,000 distinct CDR3 sequences, with roughly 22% as singletons. Germline lookup yields CDR1 DFQATT and CDR2 SNEGSKA (reference sequence). CDR3 size: 14 residues. V lost 4 bases, J lost 1 base, and 14 bases lay in between. Material: PBMCs or a T cell subset sorted from them (not recorded which). V is TRBV20-1 and J is TRBJ2-7, with D possibly TRBD2 on 6 matching bases. The TCR was taken from an adult woman who had mild COVID-19 (a few samples of this study predate the infection). Cell type and time point are not known. The CDR3 bases are TGCAGTGCTACGAGACTAGTTTCGTCCTACGAGCAGTACTTC. Protein sequence: CSATRLVSSYEQYF.